This entry lists 23 T cell receptor beta chains sequenced from one sample in a study of T-cell reconstitution after alpha-beta-depleted transplantation in children. The TCRbeta library incorporated unique molecular identifiers. TCRdb recomputed calls from the PCR reads with MiXCR, one row per CDR3 protein. The table includes about 400,000 distinct CDR3 sequences, roughly 20% detected once. The sample was PBMCs from the stem cell graft donor, taken from the stem cell graft. Every receptor here comes from a human donor who donated a stem cell graft to a child with acute myeloid leukemia.

This chain joins TRBV12-3 or TRBV12-4 and TRBJ2-5; 7 positions agree with TRBD1. The junction had 2 bases not matched to a gene; V was cut back by 8 bases and J by 2 bases. The CDR3 is made up of 12 amino acids. The CDR3 bases are TGTGCCAGCGGGACAGTTCAAGAGACCCAGTACTTC. Translating it yields CASGTVQETQYF.

The chain is built from TRBV5-1 and TRBJ2-7; TRBD2 matches 10 bases. Per germline, CDR1 SGHRS and CDR2 YFSETQ. The CDR3 spans 17 residues. Trimming at V came to 3 bases and at J to 4 bases, leaving 13 bases not matched to a gene. Here the CDR3 reads CASSSDLTSGIPYEQYF. CDR3 bases: TGCGCCAGCAGCTCGGACCTAACTAGCGGGATCCCATACGAGCAGTACTTC.

This clonotype was seen repeatedly, ten times or more. The chain recombines TRBV10-3 with TRBJ2-7; 11 bases agree with TRBD1. Germline loops: CDR1 ENHRY, CDR2 SYGVKD. The junction had 1 base not matched to a gene; V was cut back by 3 bases and J by 3 bases. CDR3 length equals 14 residues. The CDR3 DNA is TGTGCCATCAGTGATGGGACAGGGGGCTACGAGCAGTACTTC. It encodes CAISDGTGGYEQYF.

The chain carries TRBV7-9 and TRBJ2-7; 7 bases are a match to TRBD1. With V trimmed by 4 bases and J by 2 bases, 11 bases remained unmatched. This CDR3 has 16 amino acids. In germline, CDR1 is SEHNR, CDR2 FQNEAQ (reference sequence). The CDR3 DNA reads TGTGCCAGCAGCTCGGGACAGCTCGTGTGGACCTACGAGCAGTACTTC. Protein product: CASSSGQLVWTYEQYF.

CDR3: CASRSGSHYNEQFF. The CDR3, as DNA: TGTGCCAGCAGGAGCGGGAGCCACTACAATGAGCAGTTCTTC. The rearrangement uses TRBV25-1 and TRBJ2-1; 8 bases match TRBD2. CDR1 MGHDK and CDR2 SYGVNS come from the germline V gene. The CDR3 covers 14 residues. The V gene end was trimmed by 6 bases and the J gene end by 3 bases; junction bases not matched to a gene: 4.

This clonotype was seen ten or more times. This chain links TRBV10-3 with TRBJ2-2, with 8 positions matching TRBD1. Germline CDR1 ENHRY, CDR2 SYGVKD. The CDR3 consists of 14 residues. The V segment lost 7 bases and the J segment 7 bases; nucleotides outside the gene matches: 8. The CDR3 DNA reads TGTGCCATCACCCCGGACAGGGTGGTCGGGGAGCTGTTTTTT. Translation gives CAITPDRVVGELFF.

This clonotype came up many times. The rearrangement links TRBV4-3 to TRBJ2-2; 15 bases map to TRBD2. Per germline, CDR1 LGHNA and CDR2 YSLEER. CDR3 length: 18 residues. V lost 1 base to trimming and J lost 6 bases; unmatched junction nucleotides: 6. The CDR3 coding sequence is TGCGCCAGCAGCCAAGCGGGACTAGCGGGAGGTGACCCCGGGGAGCTGTTTTTT. This sequence encodes CASSQAGLAGGDPGELFF.

This clonotype has more than one count but fewer than ten. The J gene is TRBJ1-5, the V gene TRBV20-1, with D possibly being TRBD1 (5 bases). Trimming took 2 bases from V and 0 from J, leaving 8 bases between them. Germline V lookup: CDR1 DFQATT, CDR2 SNEGSKA (reference sequence). This CDR3 has 14 residues. CDR3 loop: CSARLGPSNQPQHF. DNA of the CDR3: TGCAGTGCTAGATTGGGGCCTAGCAATCAGCCCCAGCATTTT.

This clonotype was found many times. This chain joins TRBV12-3 or TRBV12-4 and TRBJ1-5; no definite D call. Trimming left V 5 bases short and J 11 bases short, with 16 bases between. This CDR3 spans 13 amino acids. The CDR3 DNA reads as TGTGCCAGCAGTCCGACATCCATCGGGTCCCAGCATTTT. Protein sequence: CASSPTSIGSQHF.

The chain combines TRBV24-1 with TRBJ2-7; unclear D gene. V was shortened by 0 bases and J by 2 bases, with 7 bases between the two germline ends. Germline loops: CDR1 KGHDR, CDR2 SFDVKD. The CDR3 covers 14 residues. The CDR3 region is CATSDLGYPYEQYF. Here the CDR3 DNA reads TGTGCCACCAGTGATTTGGGTTATCCCTACGAGCAGTACTTC.

This clonotype was observed at least ten times. V usage is TRBV27 and J usage is TRBJ1-2; unclear D gene. Germline V gene lookup returns CDR1 MNHEY and CDR2 SMNVEV (reference sequence). Trimming took 2 bases from V and 6 from J, leaving 13 bases between them. This CDR3 is 14 amino acids long. CDR3 nucleotides: TGTGCCAGCAGTTTACGGGGAATCAAGGATGGCTACACCTTC. Translation: CASSLRGIKDGYTF.

There are a few counts of this clonotype. The rearrangement joins TRBV5-1 to TRBJ2-6; D perhaps matches TRBD1 (6 bases). This CDR3 has 16 residues. The V end lost 4 bases, the J end lost 0 bases, and 11 bases lay between the germline ends. Germline CDR1 SGHRS, CDR2 YFSETQ. Here the CDR3 reads CASSGSQGSGANVLTF. For the CDR3, the DNA is TGCGCCAGCAGCGGGTCACAGGGCTCTGGGGCCAACGTCCTGACTTTC.

The chain carries TRBV27 and TRBJ2-2; D remains ambiguous. Between the trimmed V and J ends, which lost 6 bases and 9 bases, there was a span of 11 bases. The CDR3 sequence is 12 residues long. Germline CDR1 reads MNHEY; CDR2 reads SMNVEV (reference sequence). In DNA, the CDR3 is TGTGCCAGCAGCCACCCCGGCCGGGAGCTGTTTTTT. Translation: CASSHPGRELFF.

This clonotype was detected ten times or more. The chain carries TRBV11-2 and TRBJ2-7; no firm D call. The CDR3 is 14 residues long. V was cut by 0 bases and J by 4 bases, with 10 bases left in between. The V gene's germline CDR1 is SGHAT and CDR2 FQNNGV. CDR3 protein: CASSLETASYEQYF. CDR3 nucleotides: TGTGCCAGCAGCTTAGAAACAGCGTCTTACGAGCAGTACTTC.

This clonotype was seen a few times. This chain's CDR3 is CASSSGLVEQYF. CDR3 nucleotide sequence: TGTGCCAGCAGCTCGGGACTTGTGGAGCAGTACTTC. This chain connects TRBV7-3 to TRBJ2-7, with D tentatively TRBD2 (6 bases). Germline V CDR1 and CDR2: SGHTA, FQGTGA. CDR3 size: 12 residues. V lost 4 bases and J lost 7, with 11 bases in between.

This clonotype was counted a few times. The chain joins TRBV29-1 to TRBJ2-7, with D perhaps TRBD2 (6 bases). V gave up 7 bases and J gave up 2 bases, with 21 bases separating them. This CDR3 region has 15 residues. Germline values: CDR1 SQVTM, CDR2 ANQGSEA. The CDR3 DNA reads TGCAGCGCCTTCGTTTTCGGCGGGGTCGCCTACGAGCAGTACTTC. Translating it yields CSAFVFGGVAYEQYF.

There are many counts of this clonotype. The chain has TRBV5-1 and TRBJ2-7, with unresolved D. The CDR3 is 15 amino acids. V dropped 0 bases and J dropped 6 bases, with 16 bases sitting between them. The germline gives CDR1 SGHRS, CDR2 YFSETQ. The CDR3 sequence: CASSLEWRAVGEQYF. In nucleotides, the CDR3 is TGCGCCAGCAGCTTGGAGTGGAGAGCCGTGGGCGAGCAGTACTTC. Full variable domain (outside the CDR3, taken from reference TRBV5-1 and TRBJ2-7): KAGVTQTPRYLIKTRGQQVTLSCSPISGHRSVSWYQQTPGQGLQFLFEYFSETQRNKGNFPGRFSGRQFSNSRSEMNVSTLELGDSALYLCASSLEWRAVGEQYFGPGTRLTVT.

The chain recombines TRBV20-1 with TRBJ2-3; no clear D gene. Germline V gene lookup returns CDR1 DFQATT and CDR2 SNEGSKA (reference sequence). Trimming took off 0 bases at V and 2 bases at J, with 15 bases between the two ends. This CDR3 is 16 amino acids long. The CDR3 DNA reads TGCAGTGCTAGAGATCCCGAAGGTTATTTCACAGATACGCAGTATTTT. Its translation is CSARDPEGYFTDTQYF.

This clonotype was recorded a few times. DNA of the CDR3: TGCAGTGCGGAGGGACTAGCGGACTACGAGCAGTACTTC. Its protein is CSAEGLADYEQYF. This chain connects TRBV20-1 to TRBJ2-7, with TRBD2 matching over 11 bases. Germline V gene sequence: CDR1 DFQATT, CDR2 SNEGSKA (reference sequence). J was trimmed by 3 bases and V by 6 bases; bases with no gene match: 4. The CDR3 totals 13 residues.

This chain joins TRBV15 and TRBJ2-7, with D possibly being TRBD1 (5 bases). The length of the CDR3 is 15 residues. The V gene lost 5 bases and the J gene lost 7 bases, with 21 bases spanning the gap. Germline assignment: CDR1 LNHNV and CDR2 YYDKDF (reference sequence). The CDR3 bases are TGTGCCACCAGCCGACAGACAGCCCCTCTACCTGAGCAGTACTTC. Its translation is CATSRQTAPLPEQYF.

This clonotype has a handful of counts. The J gene is TRBJ2-3, the V gene TRBV28; possibly TRBD1 for D (6 bases). The V end lost 3 bases, the J end lost 6 bases, and 13 bases lay between the germline ends. The CDR3 totals 14 residues. Per germline, CDR1 MDHEN and CDR2 SYDVKM. Written as DNA, the CDR3 is TGTGCCAGCAGTTTGGGGGACACCGGCGATACGCAGTATTTT. Its protein product is CASSLGDTGDTQYF.

There are a few counts of this clonotype. The gene calls are TRBV7-6 and TRBJ2-1, with a weak D call TRBD2 (6 bases). This CDR3 has 17 residues. The V and J ends lost 3 bases and 0 bases respectively, with 15 bases between them. The germline V gene encodes CDR1 SGHVS and CDR2 FNYEAQ. Written as DNA, the CDR3 is TGTGCCAGCAGCTTGGTCACTAGCTTTGCCTCCTACAATGAGCAGTTCTTC. Translating it yields CASSLVTSFASYNEQFF.

The chain uses TRBV5-1 and TRBJ2-1; 10 positions match TRBD2. The germline V gene encodes CDR1 SGHRS and CDR2 YFSETQ. With V trimmed by 2 bases and J by 0 bases, 11 bases remained unmatched. This CDR3 comprises 19 residues. The CDR3 DNA reads as TGCGCCAGCAGCTTTAGTCGGACTAGCGGTCTAAGCTCCTACAATGAGCAGTTCTTC. The encoded protein is CASSFSRTSGLSSYNEQFF. The full variable domain, its missing parts supplied by reference TRBV5-1 and TRBJ2-1, is KAGVTQTPRYLIKTRGQQVTLSCSPISGHRSVSWYQQTPGQGLQFLFEYFSETQRNKGNFPGRFSGRQFSNSRSEMNVSTLELGDSALYLCASSFSRTSGLSSYNEQFFGPGTRLTVL.